This entry lists 2 T cell receptor beta chains sequenced from one sample in a study of T cells in Graves' hyperthyroidism and ophthalmopathy. From RNA transcripts, TCR beta CDR3 regions were amplified. RT-PCR in the first round (using the HTBI primer set) targeted the TCR CDR3. TCRdb analysed the multiplex PCR reads with MiXCR anew, one entry per CDR3 protein. The profile covers about 350,000 distinct CDR3 sequences, with around a sixth appearing a single time and roughly 16% taken by the ten largest. The sample comprised blood. These receptors were obtained from a middle-aged woman with Graves' ophthalmopathy.

The table lists this clonotype with many counts. This rearrangement joins TRBV28 to TRBJ1-2, with 7 bases aligning to TRBD1. The CDR3 covers 15 residues. CDR1 and CDR2 from the germline V gene are MDHEN and SYDVKM. Unmatched junction bases numbered 11, after V lost 6 bases and J lost 4 bases. As DNA, the CDR3 is TGTGCCAGCAGAACACCTATGGGACAGATCTATGGCTACACCTTC. As protein: CASRTPMGQIYGYTF.

This clonotype was seen ten or more times. The junction and the germline gene differ at one end; a read error may be behind it. The chain recombines TRBV7-7 with TRBJ2-5; the match to TRBD2 covers 7 bases. Germline V gene lookup returns CDR1 SSHAT and CDR2 FNYEAQ (reference sequence). The CDR3 extends over 16 amino acids. The CDR3, as DNA: TGTGCTAGCAGCTTAGCGGGCGCGGGAAGAGGAGAGACCCAGTACTTC. Residues: CASSLAGAGRGETQYF.